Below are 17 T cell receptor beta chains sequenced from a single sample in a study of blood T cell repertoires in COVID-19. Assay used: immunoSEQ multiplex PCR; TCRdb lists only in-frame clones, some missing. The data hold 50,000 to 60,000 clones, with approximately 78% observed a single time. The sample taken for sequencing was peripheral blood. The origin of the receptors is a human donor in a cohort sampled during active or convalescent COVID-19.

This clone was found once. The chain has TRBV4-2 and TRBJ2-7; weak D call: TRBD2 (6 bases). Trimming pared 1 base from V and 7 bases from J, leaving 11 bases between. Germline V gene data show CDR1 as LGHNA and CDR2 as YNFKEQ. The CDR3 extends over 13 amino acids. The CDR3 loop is CASSQALAGEQYF. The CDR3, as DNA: TGTGCCAGCAGCCAAGCCCTGGCGGGAGAGCAGTACTTC.

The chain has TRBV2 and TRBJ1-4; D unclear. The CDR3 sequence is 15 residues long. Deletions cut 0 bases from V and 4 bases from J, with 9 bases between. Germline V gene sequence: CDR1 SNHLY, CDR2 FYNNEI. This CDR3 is CASSEASTGNEKLFF. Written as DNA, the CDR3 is TGTGCCAGCAGTGAAGCAAGCACGGGTAATGAAAAACTGTTTTTT.

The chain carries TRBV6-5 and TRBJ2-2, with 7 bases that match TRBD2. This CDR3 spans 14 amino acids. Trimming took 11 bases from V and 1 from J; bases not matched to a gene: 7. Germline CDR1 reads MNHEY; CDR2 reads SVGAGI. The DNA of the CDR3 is TGTGCCGAAGCGGGACGAGGGAACACCGGGGAGCTGTTTTTT. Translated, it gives CAEAGRGNTGELFF.

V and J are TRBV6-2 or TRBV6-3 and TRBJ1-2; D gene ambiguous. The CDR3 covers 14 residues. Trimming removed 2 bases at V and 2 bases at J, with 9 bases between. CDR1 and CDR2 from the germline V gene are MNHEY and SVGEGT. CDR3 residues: CASSYRAGNYGYTF. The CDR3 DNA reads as TGTGCCAGCAGTTACCGGGCGGGGAACTATGGCTACACCTTC.

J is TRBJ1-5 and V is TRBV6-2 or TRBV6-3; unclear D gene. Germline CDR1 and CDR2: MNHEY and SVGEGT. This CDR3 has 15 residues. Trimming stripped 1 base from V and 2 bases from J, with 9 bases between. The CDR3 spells CASSYLDSGNQPQHF. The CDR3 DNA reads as TGTGCCAGCAGTTACTTGGACTCGGGCAATCAGCCCCAGCATTTT.

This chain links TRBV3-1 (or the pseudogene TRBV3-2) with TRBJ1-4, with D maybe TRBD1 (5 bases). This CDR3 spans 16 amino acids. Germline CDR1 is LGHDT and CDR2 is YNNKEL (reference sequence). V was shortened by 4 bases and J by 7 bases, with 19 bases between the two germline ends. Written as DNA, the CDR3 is TGTGCCAGCAGCCGGAATTTGGACACGGGTTTTGAAAAACTGTTTTTT. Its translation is CASSRNLDTGFEKLFF.

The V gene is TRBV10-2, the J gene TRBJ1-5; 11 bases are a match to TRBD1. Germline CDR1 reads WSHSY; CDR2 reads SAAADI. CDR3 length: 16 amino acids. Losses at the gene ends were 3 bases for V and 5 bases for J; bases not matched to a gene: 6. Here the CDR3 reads CASSDKDRGLDQPQHF. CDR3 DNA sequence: TGCGCCAGCAGTGATAAGGACAGGGGGCTGGATCAGCCCCAGCATTTT.

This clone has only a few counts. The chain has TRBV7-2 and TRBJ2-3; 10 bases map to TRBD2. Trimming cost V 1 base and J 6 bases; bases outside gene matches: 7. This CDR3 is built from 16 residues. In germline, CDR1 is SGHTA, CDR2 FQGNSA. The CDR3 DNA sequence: TGTGCCAGCAGCTTAGTAGAGCGGGGGGGCCAGGATACGCAGTATTTT. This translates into CASSLVERGGQDTQYF.

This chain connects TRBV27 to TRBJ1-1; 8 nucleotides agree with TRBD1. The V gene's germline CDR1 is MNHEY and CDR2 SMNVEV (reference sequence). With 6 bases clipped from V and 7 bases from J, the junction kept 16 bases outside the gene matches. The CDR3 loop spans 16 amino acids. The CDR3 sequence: CASSFWTGSLRGEAFF. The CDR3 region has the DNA TGTGCCAGCAGCTTCTGGACAGGGAGCCTTAGGGGTGAAGCTTTCTTT.

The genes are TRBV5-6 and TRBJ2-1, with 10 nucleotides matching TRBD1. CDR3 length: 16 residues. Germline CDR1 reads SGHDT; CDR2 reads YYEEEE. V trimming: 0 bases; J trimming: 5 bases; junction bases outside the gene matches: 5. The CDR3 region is CASSLAGTGANNEQFF. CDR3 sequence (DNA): TGTGCCAGCAGCTTGGCCGGGACAGGGGCCAACAATGAGCAGTTCTTC.

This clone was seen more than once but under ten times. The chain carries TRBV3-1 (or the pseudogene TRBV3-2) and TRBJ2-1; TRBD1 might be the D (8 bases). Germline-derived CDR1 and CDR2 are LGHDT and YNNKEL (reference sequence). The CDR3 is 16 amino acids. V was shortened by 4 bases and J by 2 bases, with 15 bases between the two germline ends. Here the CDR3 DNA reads TGTGCCAGCAGCCCCATTACAGGGGGGGCCTACAATGAGCAGTTCTTC. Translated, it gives CASSPITGGAYNEQFF.

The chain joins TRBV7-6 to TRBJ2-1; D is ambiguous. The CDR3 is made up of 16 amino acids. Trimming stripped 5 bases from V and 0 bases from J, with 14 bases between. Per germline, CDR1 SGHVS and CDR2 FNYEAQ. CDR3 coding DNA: TGTGCCAGCAGCGCCCAACACCGGAGCTCCTACAATGAGCAGTTCTTC. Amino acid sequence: CASSAQHRSSYNEQFF. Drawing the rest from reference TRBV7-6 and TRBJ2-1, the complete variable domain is GAGVSQSPRYKVTKRGQDVALRCDPISGHVSLYWYRQALGQGPEFLTYFNYEAQQDKSGLPNDRFSAERPEGSISTLTIQRTEQRDSAMYRCASSAQHRSSYNEQFFGPGTRLTVL.

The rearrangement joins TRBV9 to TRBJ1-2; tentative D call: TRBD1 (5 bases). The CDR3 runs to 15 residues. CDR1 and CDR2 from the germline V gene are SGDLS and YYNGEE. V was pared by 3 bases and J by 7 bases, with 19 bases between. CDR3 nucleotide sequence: TGTGCCAGCAGCGCACTGGACACTAACGGCGGTGGCTACACCTTC. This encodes CASSALDTNGGGYTF.

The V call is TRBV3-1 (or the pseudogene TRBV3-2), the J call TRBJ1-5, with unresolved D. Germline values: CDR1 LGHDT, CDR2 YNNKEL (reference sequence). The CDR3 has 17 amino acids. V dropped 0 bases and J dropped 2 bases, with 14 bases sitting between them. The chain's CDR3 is CASSQEGGVVGNQPQHF. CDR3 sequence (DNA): TGTGCCAGCAGCCAAGAAGGTGGAGTGGTGGGCAATCAGCCCCAGCATTTT.

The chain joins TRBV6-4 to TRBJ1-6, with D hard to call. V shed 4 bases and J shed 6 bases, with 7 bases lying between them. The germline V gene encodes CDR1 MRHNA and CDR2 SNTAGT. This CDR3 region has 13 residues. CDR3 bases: TGTGCCAGCAGTGTACAGCTTAATTCACCCCTCCACTTT. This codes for CASSVQLNSPLHF.

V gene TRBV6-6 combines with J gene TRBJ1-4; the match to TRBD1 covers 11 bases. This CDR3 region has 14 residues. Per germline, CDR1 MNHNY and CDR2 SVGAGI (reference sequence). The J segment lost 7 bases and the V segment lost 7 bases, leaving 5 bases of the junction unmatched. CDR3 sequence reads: CASTGTGGIEKLFF. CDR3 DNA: TGTGCCAGCACCGGGACAGGGGGTATTGAAAAACTGTTTTTT.

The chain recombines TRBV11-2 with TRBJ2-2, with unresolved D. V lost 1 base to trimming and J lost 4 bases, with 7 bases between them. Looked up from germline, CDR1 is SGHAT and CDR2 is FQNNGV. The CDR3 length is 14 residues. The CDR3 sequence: CASSLAGSTGELFF. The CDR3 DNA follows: TGTGCCAGCAGCTTAGCGGGTTCCACCGGGGAGCTGTTTTTT.